This paragraph covers one T cell receptor beta chain sequence. This clonotype was seen a handful of times. Its binding antigen is unknown. Per-base quality was not reported, and no clone a single base away is much larger than it. V loses 3 bases of germline sequence and J loses 8 bases, and the interval between the two ends is 16 bases. The CDR3 numbers 15 residues from cysteine through phenylalanine. CDR3 DNA is the only sequence kept; it has 45 bases, read in frame from the first base. The data originate from a study of human T cells and chemical hapten exposure (dated by TCRdb to the early 2020s). At the level of the whole study: For sensitization, 2% DPC in acetone was applied to a roughly 2 cm by roughly 2 cm area of upper inner arm skin. Libraries were combined into a pool for sequencing, and differences in TCR yield between samples came mainly from small differences in library volumes within the pool. Patient blood was sampled pre-sensitization (week 0) and at 2, 6 and about 24 weeks after DPC sensitization. The mostly female patient cohort included alopecia areata with under or over 50% scalp involvement, alopecia totalis and alopecia universalis. About 27 alopecia patients gave blood for TCR sequencing at one to four time points (pre-sensitization, 2, 6 and 24 weeks). Patch testing was done on the upper back using Finn chambers containing 0.01% DPC, and results were scored after 6 days according to International Contact Dermatitis Research Group standards. Peripheral blood TCR repertoire changes were tracked in vivo in alopecia patients during primary and secondary sensitization to the hapten diphenylcyclopropenone (DPC). Weekly therapeutic DPC doses were additionally applied to the scalp of patients throughout the roughly 23-week study period. Broad study findings and their caveats: Patch test score correlated positively with the number of PT1 expanded TCRs, reaching significance at thresholds 8, 16 and 32 but not at 4. Because every patient had alopecia, a presumed autoimmune disease, the patients' immune response might differ from that of healthy individuals. The number of TCRs above 1 in 1000 frequency did not change with DPC sensitization; there was no evidence of global repertoire structure alterations. Significantly more large CDR3 similarity clusters were formed by expanded TCRs than by pre-sensitization or healthy control sets, consistent with antigen-driven responses. After repeated subsampling, changes were observed in the strength of the expansion versus patch-test correlation and in the threshold at which the correlation became significant.

The time point label corresponds to: patch test 3, about 24 weeks after DPC sensitization. Explained via the paper, the treatment or condition label denotes: therapeutic diphenylcyclopropenone sensitization with weekly scalp DPC. At each patch-test visit, blood was drawn before the patch test was applied. To be eligible, patients had to be aged 18 to 70, diagnosed with alopecia and judged suitable for DPC therapy, while pregnant patients were excluded. Total RNA was isolated from unfractionated whole blood collected in Tempus Blood RNA tubes. Library prep was done by RACE. For sequencing, a NextSeq 500 was employed. Library preparation attached unique molecular identifiers to individual cDNA molecules for quantitative, reproducible TCR counting. From each blood RNA sample, both TCR alpha and TCR beta chains were sequenced. Regarding the original processing steps: The median number of TCRs per sample was roughly 98,000, ranging from 23,224 to 690,600. The Decombinator software suite was used to annotate V, J and CDR3 in the TCR reads. Every sample was subsampled to the same number of TCRs (28,000) for the PS versus PT1 abundance plots. Expanded TCRs were defined as absent before sensitization and observed at least eight times at the 2-week time point. In TCRdb, the public reads were trimmed at Q25 with fastp and aligned with MiXCR, with productive beta chains retained. Rows with one shared CDR3 protein collapse into an entry with the most common genes and DNA. TCRdb, rather than the study authors, made the V and J calls. Recorded for this sample are around 110,000 distinct CDR3 sequences; over 9% of them occurred a single time. The ten largest clones represent 2% to 2.5% of the sample.

The source material was whole blood, sampled in connection with sensitization to the hapten diphenylcyclopropenone (DPC). The sequence joins TRBV12-3 or TRBV12-4 to TRBJ1-4; TRBD1 is possibly the D segment (5 matching bases). The clonotype comes from a woman in her forties or fifties with alopecia areata. Some clones in this sample may be carry-over from other donors' samples. The DNA is as follows: TGTGCCAGCAGTTTCCACCGGGACCTCATCGAAAAACTGTTTTTT. Its translation reads: CASSFHRDLIEKLFF.